This T cell receptor (beta chain) was captured in a study of post-analysis software for immune sequencing data. This CDR3 region has 13 residues. V lost 0 bases, J lost 1 base, and 2 bases lay in between. Looked up from germline, CDR1 is KGHDR and CDR2 is SFDVKD. In the case of this clonotype: Its antigen remains unknown.

Sequencing libraries made from TCR beta cDNA carried unique molecular identifiers. There were roughly 0.85 to 11 million T cells, and around 500,000 cDNA molecules came from them. TCRdb called the PCR reads again in MiXCR, with one record for every CDR3 protein. The profile covers around 700,000 distinct CDR3 sequences, with roughly three fifths appearing a single time and about 11% taken by the ten largest. Study-wide points: There were five or six TRBV segments more frequent in patients than controls, and TRBV5-6, TRBV5-1 and TRBV20-1 were among them. Under the F measure, samples that were prepared in one batch clustered strongly together. Relative to controls, patients with multiple sclerosis showed significantly lower normalized Chao1 diversity.

The chain uses TRBV24-1 and TRBJ1-1; D is unresolved. The clonotype comes from a girl aged 2 to 10 with multiple sclerosis. The specimen sequenced was blood. The CDR3 protein is CATSDLGNTEAFF. The CDR3 DNA is TGTGCCACCAGTGATTTGGGGAACACTGAAGCTTTCTTT.